Below are 29 T cell receptor beta chains sequenced from a single sample in a study of cytomegalovirus exposure and HLA in healthy donors. Method: immunoSEQ multiplex PCR; TCRdb's copy keeps in-frame clones and lacks some. The table records roughly 150,000 clones, approximately 96% of them present only once. Sequencing was done on a sample of PBMCs. The receptors were gathered from a woman younger than 35 in good health and CMV-seronegative.

V usage is TRBV9 and J usage is TRBJ1-3, with D unresolved. Trimming took 0 bases from V and 7 from J, leaving 14 bases between them. From germline, CDR1 is SGDLS and CDR2 YYNGEE. The CDR3 has 15 amino acids. The CDR3 protein is CASSVDGSSRNTIYF. The DNA of the CDR3 is TGTGCCAGCAGCGTAGACGGATCTAGTCGGAACACCATATATTTT. Together with reference TRBV9 and TRBJ1-3, the CDR3 gives the full variable domain: DSGVTQTPKHLITATGQRVTLRCSPRSGDLSVYWYQQSLDQGLQFLIQYYNGEERAKGNILERFSAQQFPDLHSELNLSSLELGDSALYFCASSVDGSSRNTIYFGEGSWLTVV.

V and J are TRBV2 and TRBJ2-7; D might be TRBD2 (5 bases). V shed 6 bases and J shed 3 bases, with 15 bases lying between them. This CDR3 is 14 amino acids long. Germline-derived CDR1 and CDR2 are SNHLY and FYNNEI. CDR3 loop: CASSGGPAHYEQYF. The CDR3 DNA reads TGTGCCAGCAGCGGAGGACCGGCACACTACGAGCAGTACTTC.

J is TRBJ2-1 and V is TRBV11-2; 9 nucleotides align to TRBD1. V dropped 3 bases and J dropped 5; count of bases not matched to a gene: 14. The CDR3 is made up of 18 amino acids. Germline V lookup: CDR1 SGHAT, CDR2 FQNNGV. This CDR3 is CASSFPRGWDRVNNEQFF. The DNA for the CDR3 is TGTGCCAGCAGCTTCCCCCGAGGCTGGGACAGGGTAAACAATGAGCAGTTCTTC.

This chain uses TRBV29-1 with TRBJ1-2; 8 bases fit TRBD1. This CDR3 comprises 14 residues. Germline trimming cut 3 bases from V and 5 bases from J; bases unmatched to any gene: 8. Germline V CDR1 and CDR2: SQVTM, ANQGSEA. The CDR3 loop is CSVDGGTGAYGYTF. CDR3 sequence (DNA): TGCAGCGTTGATGGGGGGACAGGAGCTTATGGCTACACCTTC.

This sequence joins TRBV7-9 and TRBJ2-2, with 9 bases identical to TRBD1. V trimming: 6 bases; J trimming: 4 bases; junction bases outside the gene matches: 6. Germline V lookup: CDR1 SEHNR, CDR2 FQNEAQ (reference sequence). This CDR3 is 15 amino acids long. The CDR3 spells CASSWDRDGTGELFF. The CDR3 nucleotides read TGTGCCAGCAGTTGGGACAGGGACGGCACCGGGGAGCTGTTTTTT.

Here the CDR3 DNA reads TGTGCCAGCAGCTTCGGCAGGACTAGTGGCCGCGATGAGCAGTTCTTC. This gives the protein CASSFGRTSGRDEQFF. V gene TRBV5-6 combines with J gene TRBJ2-1, with TRBD2 matching 7 bases. Germline V lookup: CDR1 SGHDT, CDR2 YYEEEE. CDR3 length equals 16 residues. V shed 2 bases and J 8 bases; nucleotides not matched to a gene: 13.

This clone occurred once. This sequence joins TRBV5-1 and TRBJ2-5, with D perhaps TRBD2 (6 bases). The CDR3 contains 15 residues. The germline gives CDR1 SGHRS, CDR2 YFSETQ. The V end was cut by 3 bases, the J end by 5 bases, with 17 bases between. This CDR3 reads CASSSDGSYKETQYF. Written as DNA, the CDR3 is TGCGCCAGCAGCTCGGACGGGAGTTACAAGGAGACCCAGTACTTC.

The chain has TRBV29-1 and TRBJ2-1, with D maybe TRBD2 (6 bases). The CDR3 runs to 14 residues. Trimming removed 4 bases at V and 6 bases at J, with 16 bases between. Germline V gene lookup returns CDR1 SQVTM and CDR2 ANQGSEA. For the CDR3, the DNA is TGCAGCGTTGTAAGCAGGGAGGTTGGCAATGAGCAGTTCTTC. Translated, it gives CSVVSREVGNEQFF.

The chain uses TRBV2 and TRBJ1-6; tentative D call: TRBD1 (5 bases). The V and J ends lost 10 bases and 0 bases respectively, with 13 bases between them. Germline V gene sequence: CDR1 SNHLY, CDR2 FYNNEI. The CDR3 covers 15 residues. CDR3 loop: CATRDSSSYNSPLHF. Here the CDR3 DNA reads TGTGCCACTAGGGACTCCAGCTCCTATAATTCACCCCTCCACTTT.

This clone was seen a single time. The rearrangement uses TRBV7-9 and TRBJ2-3, with D possibly matching TRBD2 (6 bases). V shed 4 bases and J shed 1 base, with 15 bases lying between them. CDR3 length: 16 residues. Germline assignment: CDR1 SEHNR and CDR2 FQNEAQ (reference sequence). CDR3 sequence (DNA): TGTGCCAGCAGCTATGAAACTAGCAGAGGCACAGATACGCAGTATTTT. Translating gives CASSYETSRGTDTQYF.

The chain has TRBV5-4 and TRBJ1-2, with TRBD1 identical over 11 bases. Germline V gene data show CDR1 as SGHNT and CDR2 as YYREEE (reference sequence). V was clipped by 4 bases and J by 5 bases; unmatched bases: 4. The CDR3 length is 14 residues. The CDR3 loop is CASSGDRGAYGYTF. In DNA form, the CDR3 reads TGTGCCAGCAGCGGGGACAGGGGGGCATATGGCTACACCTTC.

The rearrangement joins TRBV25-1 to TRBJ1-3, with a possible D match to TRBD1 (5 bases). Trimming removed 3 bases from V and 6 bases from J, with 12 bases in between. This CDR3 spans 14 amino acids. The V gene's germline CDR1 is MGHDK and CDR2 SYGVNS. The chain's CDR3 is CASSDPYRKNTIYF. The CDR3 DNA is TGTGCCAGCAGTGACCCTTACAGGAAAAACACCATATATTTT.

The chain has TRBV29-1 and TRBJ2-3, with D possibly TRBD2 on 5 matching bases. The CDR3 totals 16 residues. From germline, CDR1 is SQVTM and CDR2 ANQGSEA. Trimming took 4 bases from V and 0 from J, leaving 17 bases between them. CDR3 in DNA: TGCAGCGTTGGGACCGCGTCGGGCGGGAGCACAGATACGCAGTATTTT. Protein sequence: CSVGTASGGSTDTQYF.

CDR3 bases: TGCGCCAGCGGCCGGACAGGGAGCTACGAGCAGTACTTC. It encodes CASGRTGSYEQYF. This rearrangement joins TRBV5-1 to TRBJ2-7, with 8 bases fitting TRBD1. The CDR3 is made up of 13 amino acids. Germline V gene data show CDR1 as SGHRS and CDR2 as YFSETQ. Trimming removed 7 bases from V and 3 bases from J; junction bases left unmatched: 6.

The chain couples TRBV19 to TRBJ1-5; D is undetermined. The CDR3 spans 12 residues. Trimming took 7 bases from V and 4 from J, leaving 8 bases between them. Per the germline V gene, CDR1 is LNHDA and CDR2 is SQIVND (reference sequence). CDR3 in amino acids: CASNALNQPQHF. CDR3 coding DNA: TGTGCCAGTAACGCGCTGAATCAGCCCCAGCATTTT. The complete variable domain, with remaining parts taken from reference TRBV19 and TRBJ1-5, reads DGGITQSPKYLFRKEGQNVTLSCEQNLNHDAMYWYRQDPGQGLRLIYYSQIVNDFQKGDIAEGYSVSREKKESFPLTVTSAQKNPTAFYLCASNALNQPQHFGDGTRLSIL.

J is TRBJ1-1 and V is TRBV29-1; 9 nucleotides agree with TRBD1. The length of the CDR3 is 13 residues. Germline V lookup: CDR1 SQVTM, CDR2 ANQGSEA. The V and J ends lost 4 bases and 10 bases, in that order; junction bases with no gene match: 10. CDR3: CSVVLGTGKVAFF. The CDR3 DNA reads as TGCAGCGTTGTTCTTGGGACAGGGAAAGTAGCTTTCTTT.

The chain uses TRBV5-6 and TRBJ2-7, with 11 bases identical to TRBD1. CDR1 is SGHDT and CDR2 is YYEEEE in the germline V gene. CDR3 length: 15 amino acids. The V segment lost 4 bases and the J segment 3 bases; nucleotides outside the gene matches: 6. CDR3 sequence (DNA): TGTGCCAGCAGCGGCACCGGGACAGGGGGCTACGAGCAGTACTTC. This translates into CASSGTGTGGYEQYF.

The chain uses TRBV4-1 and TRBJ1-1, with D possibly matching TRBD1 (6 bases). The germline gives CDR1 MGHRA, CDR2 YSYEKL. This CDR3 spans 13 amino acids. The germline V and J ends were trimmed by 6 bases and 8 bases, with 16 bases remaining between them. In DNA form, the CDR3 reads TGCGCCAGCAGGGGTTCAAGGGGGGGAGAAGCTTTCTTT. Protein sequence: CASRGSRGGEAFF.

This chain connects TRBV6-1 to TRBJ1-4, with 7 bases fitting TRBD1. This CDR3 contains 17 residues. The V gene's germline CDR1 is MNHNS and CDR2 SASEGT. The trim removed 2 bases at V and 0 bases at J, leaving 6 bases unmatched. CDR3 sequence: CASSERRQGATNEKLFF. The DNA for the CDR3 is TGTGCCAGCAGTGAAAGGCGACAGGGCGCAACTAATGAAAAACTGTTTTTT.

The chain is built from TRBV11-3 and TRBJ2-2; 8 nucleotides match TRBD2. Looked up from germline, CDR1 is SGHNT and CDR2 is YENEEA. V was pared by 5 bases and J by 2 bases, with 13 bases of the junction left unmatched. This CDR3 spans 18 amino acids. This CDR3 is CASSPALLAGTNTGELFF. CDR3 coding DNA: TGTGCCAGCAGCCCAGCTTTGTTAGCGGGGACAAACACCGGGGAGCTGTTTTTT.

The V gene is TRBV7-9, the J gene TRBJ2-5, with D possibly TRBD1 on 5 matching bases. CDR1 is SEHNR, CDR2 FQNEAQ, per germline (reference sequence). V shed 4 bases and J shed 2 bases, with 8 bases lying between them. The CDR3 consists of 13 residues. The CDR3 sequence is CASSSGLQETQYF. The CDR3 region has the DNA TGTGCCAGCAGCTCAGGGCTTCAAGAGACCCAGTACTTC.

As concerns this clone: The sample carries other DNA sequences with the same CDR3. DNA of the CDR3: TGTGCCAGCAGCTTATACACAGATACGCAGTATTTT. This translates into CASSLYTDTQYF. The chain carries TRBV7-2 and TRBJ2-3; no clear D. This CDR3 comprises 12 residues. Germline values: CDR1 SGHTA, CDR2 FQGNSA. V lost 2 bases and J lost 2, with 2 bases in between.

CDR3 in DNA: TGTGCCAGCAGTGGGGACAGCCAAGAGACCCAGTACTTC. It yields the protein CASSGDSQETQYF. The V gene is TRBV2, the J gene TRBJ2-5; the match to TRBD1 covers 7 bases. J was trimmed by 1 base and V by 4 bases; bases with no gene match: 0. The CDR3 totals 13 residues. Germline CDR1 is SNHLY and CDR2 is FYNNEI. Variable domain in full (rest from reference TRBV2 and TRBJ2-5): EPEVTQTPSHQVTQMGQEVILRCVPISNHLYFYWYRQILGQKVEFLVSFYNNEISEKSEIFDDQFSVERPDGSNFTLKIRSTKLEDSAMYFCASSGDSQETQYFGPGTRLLVL.

The chain uses TRBV7-8 and TRBJ1-6; TRBD1 matches at 7 bases. V gave up 3 bases and J gave up 9 bases; unmatched junction bases: 5. CDR1 is SGHVS, CDR2 FQNEAQ, per germline. The CDR3 spans 14 residues. CDR3 in amino acids: CASSFGTDSSPLHF. CDR3 coding DNA: TGTGCCAGCAGCTTTGGGACAGACTCTTCACCCCTCCACTTT.

The chain is built from TRBV6-1 and TRBJ2-1; unclear D gene. The CDR3 is made up of 11 amino acids. CDR1 and CDR2 from the germline V gene are MNHNS and SASEGT. Trimming pared 4 bases from V and 8 bases from J, leaving 6 bases between. For the CDR3, the DNA is TGTGCCAGCAGTGGAGGCGATGAGCAGTTCTTC. Protein product: CASSGGDEQFF.

The chain employs TRBV5-1 and TRBJ1-4; D is unresolved. The CDR3 has 14 amino acids. The germline V gene encodes CDR1 SGHRS and CDR2 YFSETQ. V was cut by 1 base and J by 7 bases, with 11 bases left in between. CDR3: CASSLFTGGEKLFF. CDR3 in DNA: TGCGCCAGCAGCTTGTTCACGGGAGGTGAAAAACTGTTTTTT.

The chain links TRBV18 to TRBJ1-1; no definite D call. Germline-derived CDR1 and CDR2 are KGHSH and LQKENI. CDR3 length: 13 amino acids. V was shortened by 8 bases and J by 2 bases, with 12 bases between the two germline ends. The CDR3 loop reads CASALATNTEAFF. DNA of the CDR3: TGTGCCAGCGCCCTGGCGACAAACACTGAAGCTTTCTTT.

The chain uses TRBV5-4 and TRBJ1-5, with a possible D match to TRBD1 (6 bases). Trimming stripped 4 bases from V and 4 bases from J, with 18 bases between. Germline-derived CDR1 and CDR2 are SGHNT and YYREEE (reference sequence). The CDR3 sequence is 16 residues long. DNA for the CDR3: TGTGCCAGCAGCCTAAGGCAGGGGCTCAGGAATCAGCCCCAGCATTTT. Translated: CASSLRQGLRNQPQHF. Based on the CDR3 plus reference TRBV5-4 and TRBJ1-5, the full variable domain is ETGVTQSPTHLIKTRGQQVTLRCSSQSGHNTVSWYQQALGQGPQFIFQYYREEENGRGNFPPRFSGLQFPNYSSELNVNALELDDSALYLCASSLRQGLRNQPQHFGDGTRLSIL.

DNA for the CDR3: TGTGCCAGCAGTCATCATCAGGGGGCTGAAAACATTCAGTACTTC. This codes for CASSHHQGAENIQYF. The chain carries TRBV11-2 and TRBJ2-4; TRBD1 agrees at 8 bases. This CDR3 contains 15 residues. The ends lost 6 bases at V and 5 bases at J; junction bases unmatched: 9. Germline CDR1 is SGHAT and CDR2 is FQNNGV.